This T cell receptor beta chain was observed in a study of response to subunit inactivated influenza vaccine. TCRdb called the RT-PCR reads again in MiXCR, with one record for every CDR3 protein. This table has about 480,000 distinct CDR3 sequences, 25% appearing once. To note about this clonotype: Its matching antigen is unknown.

General study points: Researchers suggested that each seasonal influenza vaccination recruits few new T cells.

The V and J ends lost 1 base and 10 bases respectively, with 14 bases between them. In germline, CDR1 is SSHAT, CDR2 FNYEAQ (reference sequence). This CDR3 contains 14 residues. This clonotype was obtained from a man aged 50 to 59 who received an inactivated influenza vaccine. V usage is TRBV7-7 and J usage is TRBJ2-1; D is unresolved. The sequencing here drew on CD4+ T cells sorted from PBMCs, taken roughly 5 days after vaccination. In DNA, the CDR3 is TGTGCCAGCAGCTTAGGTGGCCGTCGTAGGGAGCAGTTCTTC. As protein: CASSLGGRRREQFF.